Shown below are 9 T cell receptor beta chains from a single sample sequenced in a study of control samples from healthy donors and cancer patients. Clones were sequenced by immunoSEQ multiplex PCR, and TCRdb holds only the in-frame ones, with some missing. The data show 120,000 or so clones, 88% seen once. What was sequenced was PBMCs. These receptors originate from a woman in her sixties or seventies with lung cancer.

The CDR3 DNA reads as TGTGCCATCAGTGATCAGGACTACGAGCAGTACTTC. Amino acids: CAISDQDYEQYF. V usage is TRBV10-3 and J usage is TRBJ2-7; the D is unclear. The CDR3 sequence is 12 residues long. Between the trimmed V and J ends, which lost 3 bases and 3 bases, there was a span of 6 bases. Germline V gives CDR1 ENHRY, CDR2 SYGVKD.

Only one count was recorded for this clone. CDR3 DNA sequence: TGTGCCAGCAGCTCCGGCCCTAATAATCAGCCCCAGCATTTT. This sequence encodes CASSSGPNNQPQHF. V gene TRBV27 combines with J gene TRBJ1-5; D ambiguous. The CDR3 spans 14 residues. Germline-derived CDR1 and CDR2 are MNHEY and SMNVEV (reference sequence). V was clipped by 6 bases and J by 4 bases, with 13 bases between them.

This chain uses TRBV7-2 with TRBJ1-5; perhaps TRBD1 as D (6 bases). The CDR3 totals 16 residues. Between the trimmed V and J ends, which lost 1 base and 7 bases, there was a span of 17 bases. Germline CDR1 SGHTA, CDR2 FQGNSA. The CDR3 sequence is CASSLGGQGTGQPQHF. DNA for the CDR3: TGTGCCAGCAGCTTAGGGGGTCAGGGGACGGGGCAGCCCCAGCATTTT.

The chain combines TRBV3-1 (or the pseudogene TRBV3-2) with TRBJ1-2; 8 positions agree with TRBD1. The CDR3 length is 16 residues. Per germline, CDR1 LGHDT and CDR2 YNNKEL (reference sequence). V trimming: 1 base; J trimming: 4 bases; junction bases outside the gene matches: 8. The CDR3 coding sequence is TGTGCCAGCAGCCAAGCGACAGGGGATATAGGCTATGGCTACACCTTC. This codes for CASSQATGDIGYGYTF.

This chain joins TRBV9 and TRBJ2-7; 12 bases are a match to TRBD2. J was trimmed by 7 bases and V by 0 bases; bases with no gene match: 5. The CDR3 runs to 15 residues. CDR1 SGDLS and CDR2 YYNGEE come from the germline V gene. Written as DNA, the CDR3 is TGTGCCAGCAGCGTAGAGCTAGCGGGAGGGCCTGAGCAGTACTTC. Its protein is CASSVELAGGPEQYF. The full variable domain, its missing parts supplied by reference TRBV9 and TRBJ2-7, is DSGVTQTPKHLITATGQRVTLRCSPRSGDLSVYWYQQSLDQGLQFLIQYYNGEERAKGNILERFSAQQFPDLHSELNLSSLELGDSALYFCASSVELAGGPEQYFGPGTRLTVT.

The CDR3 protein is CASRWAVNSAGNTIYF. CDR3 in DNA: TGTGCCAGCAGATGGGCAGTTAACTCCGCTGGAAACACCATATATTTT. J is TRBJ1-3 and V is TRBV7-2; D remains ambiguous. This CDR3 region has 16 residues. Germline V lookup: CDR1 SGHTA, CDR2 FQGNSA. V lost 6 bases to trimming and J lost 2 bases, with 17 bases between them.

V usage is TRBV11-1 and J usage is TRBJ2-7; 7 bases map to TRBD1. J was trimmed by 2 bases and V by 5 bases; bases with no gene match: 9. Germline V lookup: CDR1 SGHAT, CDR2 FQDESV (reference sequence). The CDR3 covers 15 residues. The CDR3 DNA sequence: TGTGCCAGCAGCCCAAGACAGGGAAGCACCTACGAGCAGTACTTC. Amino acid sequence: CASSPRQGSTYEQYF.

This chain connects TRBV5-4 to TRBJ2-3; 11 nucleotides agree with TRBD2. Per germline, CDR1 SGHNT and CDR2 YYREEE (reference sequence). The CDR3 spans 17 residues. The junction had 6 bases not matched to a gene; V was cut back by 1 base and J by 2 bases. The DNA for the CDR3 is TGTGCCAGCAGCTTGAAATTAGCGGGGGGGTTCACAGATACGCAGTATTTT. Protein: CASSLKLAGGFTDTQYF.

A remark on this clone: Other nucleotide sequences in the sample specify the same CDR3. The rearrangement uses TRBV6-2 or TRBV6-3 and TRBJ2-7; D might be TRBD2 (5 bases). The germline V gene encodes CDR1 MNHEY and CDR2 SVGEGT. The CDR3 has 14 residues. Trimming removed 0 bases at V and 3 bases at J, with 9 bases between. The CDR3 is CASSYSGVHYEQYF. CDR3 nucleotide sequence: TGTGCCAGCAGTTACTCCGGGGTGCACTACGAGCAGTACTTC.